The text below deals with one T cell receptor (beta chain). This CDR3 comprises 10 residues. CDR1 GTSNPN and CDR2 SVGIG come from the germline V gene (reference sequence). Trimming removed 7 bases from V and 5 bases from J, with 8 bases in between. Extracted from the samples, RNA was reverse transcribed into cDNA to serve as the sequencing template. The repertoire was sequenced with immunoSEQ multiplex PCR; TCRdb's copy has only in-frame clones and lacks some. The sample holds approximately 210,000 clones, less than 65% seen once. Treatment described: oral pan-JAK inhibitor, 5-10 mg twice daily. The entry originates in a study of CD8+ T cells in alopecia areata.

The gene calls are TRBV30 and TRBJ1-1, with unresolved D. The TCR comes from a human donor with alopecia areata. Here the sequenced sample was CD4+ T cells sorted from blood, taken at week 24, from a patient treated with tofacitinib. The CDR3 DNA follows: TGTGCCTCTACTCGTACTGAAGCTTTCTTT. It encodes CASTRTEAFF. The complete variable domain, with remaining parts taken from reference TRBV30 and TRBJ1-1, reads SQTIHQWPATLVQPVGSPLSLECTVEGTSNPNLYWYRQAAGRGLQLLFYSVGIGQISSEVPQNLSASRPQDRQFILSSKKLLLSDSGFYLCASTRTEAFFGQGTRLTVV.